Following are 19 T cell receptor beta chains from one sample sequenced in a study of neoadjuvant nivolumab and ipilimumab in lung cancer. Libraries were prepared by immunoSEQ multiplex PCR; TCRdb keeps only in-frame clonotypes and omits some of them. There are approximately 29,000 clones in the sample; about 83% occur only once, and just over 5% lies in the top ten. The starting material was tumor tissue, obtained after neoadjuvant nivolumab, alone or with ipilimumab, at or shortly before surgery. The receptor set was obtained from an adult with non-small cell lung cancer.

The genes are TRBV4-1 and TRBJ2-5, with 7 bases fitting TRBD2. The CDR3 length is 13 residues. V dropped 4 bases and J dropped 10; count of bases not matched to a gene: 9. Germline V gene lookup returns CDR1 MGHRA and CDR2 YSYEKL. The CDR3 here is CASSPTRSGGQYF. The CDR3 DNA sequence: TGCGCCAGCAGCCCTACTCGTTCGGGAGGCCAGTACTTC.

The chain uses TRBV19 and TRBJ2-7, with D maybe TRBD1 (7 bases). This CDR3 comprises 18 residues. V lost 3 bases and J 6 bases, leaving 27 bases between the germline ends. Per germline, CDR1 LNHDA and CDR2 SQIVND (reference sequence). The CDR3 DNA reads TGTGCCAGTAGTATTCCCTCCAAGGGACCAACAGGGGAGGTCGAGCAGTACTTC. Its protein product is CASSIPSKGPTGEVEQYF.

The CDR3 is CASSYSGLAWDTQYF. The CDR3 DNA reads as TGTGCCAGCAGTTACTCGGGCCTAGCGTGGGATACGCAGTATTTT. The rearrangement joins TRBV6-5 to TRBJ2-3, with a possible D match to TRBD2 (6 bases). Germline V lookup: CDR1 MNHEY, CDR2 SVGAGI. The CDR3 covers 15 residues. V lost 0 bases, J lost 6 bases, and 13 bases lay in between.

This clone was detected once. This chain uses TRBV6-5 with TRBJ2-7; 7 nucleotides match TRBD1. The CDR3 sequence is 16 residues long. With V trimmed by 0 bases and J by 3 bases, 8 bases remained unmatched. Germline CDR1 reads MNHEY; CDR2 reads SVGAGI. The CDR3 bases are TGTGCCAGCAGTTACTCGATGGTAGCAGGGGGCTACGAGCAGTACTTC. As protein: CASSYSMVAGGYEQYF.

In this sample, this clone turned up a few times. V gene TRBV6-1 combines with J gene TRBJ1-3; 8 bases line up with TRBD1. V shed 6 bases and J 6 bases; nucleotides not matched to a gene: 4. This CDR3 has 13 residues. Germline V lookup: CDR1 MNHNS, CDR2 SASEGT. CDR3 loop: CASSPGQANTIYF. The CDR3 nucleotides read TGTGCCAGCAGCCCGGGACAGGCAAACACCATATATTTT.

This clone was counted once. The chain combines TRBV6-1 with TRBJ1-1, with 8 bases matching TRBD1. The germline V gene encodes CDR1 MNHNS and CDR2 SASEGT. Germline trimming cut 6 bases from V and 7 bases from J; bases unmatched to any gene: 10. There are 14 residues in the CDR3. The CDR3 sequence is CASSSTGALGEAFF. The CDR3 DNA follows: TGTGCCAGCAGCTCGACAGGGGCCCTAGGTGAAGCTTTCTTT.

DNA for the CDR3: TGTGCCAGCATCCGGAGGGGCGAAGGCTACACCTTC. The encoded protein is CASIRRGEGYTF. The J gene is TRBJ1-2, the V gene TRBV6-6; a weak D match, TRBD1 (5 bases). The V gene lost 7 bases and the J gene lost 8 bases, with 14 bases spanning the gap. The CDR3 spans 12 residues. CDR1 is MNHNY, CDR2 SVGAGI, per germline (reference sequence).

The J gene is TRBJ2-7, the V gene TRBV19; 7 bases map to TRBD1. This CDR3 comprises 15 residues. The germline V gene encodes CDR1 LNHDA and CDR2 SQIVND (reference sequence). Trimming removed 5 bases from V and 1 base from J; junction bases left unmatched: 8. This chain's CDR3 is CASSYRDSLSYEQYF. CDR3 sequence (DNA): TGTGCCAGTAGTTACCGGGACAGCCTGTCCTACGAGCAGTACTTC.

This clone was picked up a small number of times. This chain connects TRBV5-4 to TRBJ2-2; TRBD2 matches 9 bases. This CDR3 is built from 18 residues. The germline V gene encodes CDR1 SGHNT and CDR2 YYREEE (reference sequence). V shed 0 bases, J shed 4 bases, and the junction held 10 bases outside the gene matches. The CDR3 DNA is TGTGCCAGCAGCTTGGTCCTGCGGGGGGGCCGGGTCACCGGGGAGCTGTTTTTT. This sequence encodes CASSLVLRGGRVTGELFF. Looking up the rest from reference TRBV5-4 and TRBJ2-2 gives the full variable domain: ETGVTQSPTHLIKTRGQQVTLRCSSQSGHNTVSWYQQALGQGPQFIFQYYREEENGRGNFPPRFSGLQFPNYSSELNVNALELDDSALYLCASSLVLRGGRVTGELFFGEGSRLTVL.

This clone is categorized as large (0.1 to 1%). The rearrangement links TRBV6-4 to TRBJ2-1; 11 nucleotides line up with TRBD2. V shed 6 bases and J 6 bases; nucleotides not matched to a gene: 10. The CDR3 is made up of 16 amino acids. Per germline, CDR1 MRHNA and CDR2 SNTAGT. The CDR3 nucleotides are TGTGCCAGCAGCGAACAACTAGCGGGAGTTCGCAATGAGCAGTTCTTC. Translating it yields CASSEQLAGVRNEQFF.

V usage is TRBV5-1 and J usage is TRBJ1-1; D is ambiguous. Germline V gene data show CDR1 as SGHRS and CDR2 as YFSETQ. Deletions cut 0 bases from V and 3 bases from J, with 18 bases between. The CDR3 loop spans 17 amino acids. CDR3 region: CASSLDGPSGSDTEAFF. In DNA, the CDR3 is TGCGCCAGCAGCTTGGACGGCCCGAGCGGGAGTGACACTGAAGCTTTCTTT. The whole variable domain, remainder taken from reference TRBV5-1 and TRBJ1-1, is KAGVTQTPRYLIKTRGQQVTLSCSPISGHRSVSWYQQTPGQGLQFLFEYFSETQRNKGNFPGRFSGRQFSNSRSEMNVSTLELGDSALYLCASSLDGPSGSDTEAFFGQGTRLTVV.

This chain joins TRBV7-9 and TRBJ1-1, with 8 nucleotides matching TRBD1. The V and J ends lost 5 bases and 4 bases, in that order; junction bases with no gene match: 12. CDR1 SEHNR and CDR2 FQNEAQ come from the germline V gene (reference sequence). The length of the CDR3 is 16 residues. CDR3 protein: CASSVRGVTGGTEAFF. CDR3 DNA sequence: TGTGCCAGCAGCGTGAGGGGGGTAACAGGGGGCACTGAAGCTTTCTTT.

J is TRBJ1-6 and V is TRBV5-4; D may be TRBD1 (6 bases). The V end was cut by 2 bases, the J end by 8 bases, with 17 bases between. Germline V gene data show CDR1 as SGHNT and CDR2 as YYREEE (reference sequence). The CDR3 is 16 amino acids. CDR3 bases: TGTGCCAGCAGCTTTTGGGGTCAGGGGAGTTATTCACCCCTCCACTTT. This codes for CASSFWGQGSYSPLHF.

V and J are TRBV2 and TRBJ2-6; no firm D call. The V end lost 7 bases, the J end lost 2 bases, and 15 bases lay between the germline ends. Per germline, CDR1 SNHLY and CDR2 FYNNEI. This CDR3 has 16 residues. Written as DNA, the CDR3 is TGTGCCAGCAACGTAAGGGCAGCAACTGGGGCCAACGTCCTGACTTTC. Protein sequence: CASNVRAATGANVLTF. The full variable domain, in which reference TRBV2 and TRBJ2-6 provide the parts outside the CDR3, is EPEVTQTPSHQVTQMGQEVILRCVPISNHLYFYWYRQILGQKVEFLVSFYNNEISEKSEIFDDQFSVERPDGSNFTLKIRSTKLEDSAMYFCASNVRAATGANVLTFGAGSRLTVL.

The sample holds a few counts of this clone. The J gene is TRBJ1-2, the V gene TRBV5-5; 8 bases agree with TRBD1. After removal of 3 bases from V and 4 bases from J, the junction contained 8 bases not matched to a gene. The CDR3 runs 15 residues. Germline V gives CDR1 SGHKS, CDR2 YYEKEE (reference sequence). CDR3 sequence (DNA): TGTGCCAGCAGCTCGGGACAGGTCGGCGGCTATGGCTACACCTTC. The encoded protein is CASSSGQVGGYGYTF.

The chain couples TRBV2 to TRBJ2-2, with 9 bases lining up with TRBD2. This CDR3 has 12 residues. The V and J ends lost 4 bases and 12 bases, in that order; junction bases with no gene match: 3. Germline V CDR1 and CDR2: SNHLY, FYNNEI. The CDR3 protein is CASSGLAEKLFF. In DNA form, the CDR3 reads TGTGCCAGCAGTGGACTAGCGGAGAAGCTGTTTTTT. Using reference TRBV2 and TRBJ2-2 for the parts outside the CDR3, the full variable domain is EPEVTQTPSHQVTQMGQEVILRCVPISNHLYFYWYRQILGQKVEFLVSFYNNEISEKSEIFDDQFSVERPDGSNFTLKIRSTKLEDSAMYFCASSGLAEKLFFGEGSRLTVL.

This rearrangement joins TRBV18 to TRBJ1-1; D unresolved. Between the trimmed V and J ends, which lost 3 bases and 1 base, there was a span of 15 bases. This CDR3 comprises 16 residues. CDR1 and CDR2 from the germline V gene are KGHSH and LQKENI. For the CDR3, the DNA is TGTGCCAGCTCACCTAGTTGGGAGGCGGGGAACACTGAAGCTTTCTTT. It encodes CASSPSWEAGNTEAFF. Full variable domain (missing parts from reference TRBV18 and TRBJ1-1): NAGVMQNPRHLVRRRGQEARLRCSPMKGHSHVYWYRQLPEEGLKFMVYLQKENIIDESGMPKERFSAEFPKEGPSILRIQQVVRGDSAAYFCASSPSWEAGNTEAFFGQGTRLTVV.

The V and J genes are TRBV5-1 and TRBJ2-5; D remains ambiguous. The germline V gene encodes CDR1 SGHRS and CDR2 YFSETQ. CDR3 length: 12 residues. V was shortened by 7 bases and J by 4 bases, with 11 bases between the two germline ends. CDR3 nucleotides: TGCGCCAGCGGTGGGGAACGAGAGACCCAGTACTTC. Translation gives CASGGERETQYF.

V and J are TRBV11-2 and TRBJ1-1; unclear D gene. Germline loops: CDR1 SGHAT, CDR2 FQNNGV. V was cut by 5 bases and J by 11 bases, with 15 bases left in between. The CDR3 loop spans 12 amino acids. Here the CDR3 reads CASSETRESAFF. CDR3 DNA: TGTGCCAGCAGCGAAACTAGGGAGTCCGCTTTCTTT.